This section outlines one TCR beta chain sequence together with its context. Its antigen is not known. The sample comes from a study of T cells in Graves' hyperthyroidism and ophthalmopathy. The study, taken as a whole, reports: Appearing also in blood were most of the thyroid clonotypes expanded above 0.001.

The TCR beta CDR3 regions underwent amplification using RNA transcripts as the source. Primed by the HTBI set, a first-round RT-PCR was run on the TCR CDR3. TCRdb itself ran the multiplex PCR reads through MiXCR, one entry per CDR3 protein. Found here are some 600,000 distinct CDR3 sequences, 11% to 15% of them singletons; the top ten hold about 5.8%. J was trimmed by 5 bases and V by 2 bases; bases with no gene match: 8. The CDR3 extends over 16 amino acids. Germline-derived CDR1 and CDR2 are MNHEY and SVGAGI. The study left out patients who had uncontrolled infection, other autoimmune disease, pregnancy or lactation.

The chain recombines TRBV6-5 with TRBJ1-5; the match to TRBD1 covers 8 bases. The material sequenced was blood. The clonotype originates from a woman in her thirties with Graves' hyperthyroidism that later progressed to Graves' ophthalmopathy. CDR3 protein: CASSYGTGRGYQPQHF. Here the CDR3 DNA reads TGTGCCAGCAGTTACGGGACAGGTCGGGGTTATCAGCCCCAGCATTTT.